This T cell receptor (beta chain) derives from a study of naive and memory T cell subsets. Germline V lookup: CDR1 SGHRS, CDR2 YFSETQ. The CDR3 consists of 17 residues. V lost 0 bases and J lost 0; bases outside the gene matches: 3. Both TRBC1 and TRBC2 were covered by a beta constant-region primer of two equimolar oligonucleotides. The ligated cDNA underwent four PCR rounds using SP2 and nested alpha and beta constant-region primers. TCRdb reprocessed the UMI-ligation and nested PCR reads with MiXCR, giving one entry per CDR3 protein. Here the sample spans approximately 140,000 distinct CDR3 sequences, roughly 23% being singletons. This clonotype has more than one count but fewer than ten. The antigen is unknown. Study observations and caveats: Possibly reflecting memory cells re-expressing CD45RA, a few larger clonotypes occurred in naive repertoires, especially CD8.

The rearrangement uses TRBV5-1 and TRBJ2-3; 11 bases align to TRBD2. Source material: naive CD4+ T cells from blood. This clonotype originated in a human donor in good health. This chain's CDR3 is CASSLARTSGSTDTQYF. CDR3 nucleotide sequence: TGCGCCAGCAGCTTGGCGAGGACTAGCGGGAGCACAGATACGCAGTATTTT.